The rows below give T cell receptor beta chains drawn from one sample of a study of cytomegalovirus exposure and HLA in healthy donors. Profiled with immunoSEQ multiplex PCR; TCRdb holds only in-frame clones, not every one. The sample lists 80,000 or so clones, about 73% seen once, with 4% to 4.5% in the top ten. The sequencing input was PBMCs. The receptors were gathered from a man aged 35-49 years in good health and CMV-seronegative. The conserved cysteine and the conserved F or W are not part of the CDR3 here. The order of the fields is J gene, V gene, CDR3 protein.

>TRBJ2-2|TRBV6-5
ASSYLGTDTGELF
>TRBJ2-7|TRBV12-2
ASRLARALAGYEQY
>TRBJ2-7|TRBV30
AWSKRTGSYEQY
>TRBJ2-7|TRBV9
ASSDRDRSLYEQY
>TRBJ2-3|TRBV11-2
ASSLVGVRADTQY
>TRBJ1-1|TRBV28
ASRPLDRVSTEAF
>TRBJ1-1|TRBV27
ASRGREGQNTEAF
>TRBJ1-1|TRBV27
ASSSGSRRAF
>TRBJ2-3|TRBV5-1
ASSLATVTDTQY
>TRBJ2-7|TRBV27
ASSLGPPWAYEQY
>TRBJ2-5|TRBV28
ASTYGGAQGETQY
>TRBJ1-1|TRBV2
ASSEGTGWSGAF
>TRBJ1-3|TRBV5-1
ASSLAGGTGNTIY
>TRBJ1-4|TRBV5-1
ASKPGATQGEGLKLF
>TRBJ2-1|TRBV4-2
ASSQEFRAAGVSNEQF
>TRBJ2-1|TRBV21-1
DPSRYQPYNEQF
>TRBJ1-1|TRBV9
ASSLAGDMNTEAF
>TRBJ1-6|TRBV30
AWRDRGIRSYNSPLH
>TRBJ2-7|TRBV9
ASSVEGRAVDEQY
>TRBJ1-6|TRBV5-4
ASSLERGKDSPLH
>TRBJ2-3|TRBV4-2
ASSPTPSLFTDTQY
>TRBJ2-1|TRBV30
AWSVAGGREQF
>TRBJ2-2|TRBV5-8
ASSLGQHTGELF
>TRBJ1-2|TRBV27
ASSTDRGGFNYGYT
>TRBJ2-2|TRBV19
ASSLLAGGTGELF
>TRBJ2-3|TRBV18
ASSPSGTGTDTQY
>TRBJ2-1|TRBV6-5
ASGITRAGGNEQF
>TRBJ2-7|TRBV18
ASSPRDSSTREYEQY
>TRBJ2-6|TRBV11-3
ASSLGTGGNGANVLT
>TRBJ2-4|TRBV5-4
ASSPSSGRQHIQY
>TRBJ2-1|TRBV19
ASSTGGRIDEQF
>TRBJ2-2|TRBV27
ASSFGSATGELF
>TRBJ1-2|TRBV6-4
ASSQEHGGIYGYT
>TRBJ1-5|TRBV19
ASREGGTVNQPQH
>TRBJ1-1|TRBV11-2
ASSLAGVTEAF
>TRBJ2-7|TRBV5-4
ASSLDGTSGRPSYEQY
>TRBJ1-2|TRBV6-1
ASRGQGVSGGYT
>TRBJ2-7|TRBV29-1
SVETRGGANGNSYEQY
>TRBJ1-3|TRBV6-5
ASKPHFSGNTIY
>TRBJ2-5|TRBV11-1
ASSLRGSGVGRETQY
>TRBJ2-1|TRBV6-1
ASSVVAQRNEQF
>TRBJ2-7|TRBV10-3
AIRAGQGAYEQY
>TRBJ2-1|TRBV7-9
ASSLGVAERDNEQF
>TRBJ1-2|TRBV20-1
SARMGPGYT
>TRBJ2-7|TRBV25-1
ASSAGLFGYEQY
>TRBJ1-4|TRBV2
ASRDSILEKLF
>TRBJ1-1|TRBV25-1
ASSAGTAKNTEAF
>TRBJ2-1|TRBV15
ATSRSVAGADNEQF
>TRBJ2-7|TRBV6-1
ASSDRAGTSGSVPYEQY
>TRBJ1-2|TRBV27
ASSVGGNGYT
>TRBJ1-5|TRBV15
ATSRRSGQGNQPQH
>TRBJ2-1|TRBV1
TSSQSEKYNEQF
>TRBJ2-1|TRBV19
ARGQREYNEQF
>TRBJ2-7|TRBV6-1
ASSWDRLYEQY
>TRBJ1-2|TRBV5-1
ASSSNTGQGAGYT
>TRBJ2-7|TRBV4-1
ASSQWDRRTYEQY
>TRBJ2-3|TRBV2
ASSARSGSGADTQY
>TRBJ2-7|TRBV6-5
ASTSGLSEQY
>TRBJ1-2|TRBV7-2
ASSLGGTGGDNYGYT
>TRBJ2-7|TRBV29-1
SAELSDSYEQY